This T cell receptor beta chain was sequenced for a study of shared clonotypes between healthy human individuals. Profiled with immunoSEQ multiplex PCR; TCRdb holds only in-frame clones, not every one. This table has fewer than 1.6 million clones, roughly 98.5% appearing once. Germline CDR1 LNHDA, CDR2 SQIVND (reference sequence). This CDR3 contains 17 residues. V was clipped by 3 bases and J by 8 bases; unmatched bases: 18. The rearrangement uses TRBV19 and TRBJ1-2, with 7 bases matching TRBD1. The specimen was naive CD4+ T cells sorted from blood. The sample's subset: CD45RA+ positively selected. The TCR comes from a man aged 30 to 39 in good health. The CDR3 coding sequence is TGTGCCAGTAGTATTTCCGCTGTGGGGGACAGCCCCCGGGGCTACACCTTC. It specifies CASSISAVGDSPRGYTF.